The 30 T cell receptor beta chains in this list originate from one sample, sequenced in a study of preoperative IRX-2 immunotherapy in early breast cancer. Using immunoSEQ multiplex PCR, the repertoire was profiled, and TCRdb retains in-frame clones only, with some absent. The profile shows approximately 26,000 clones, around 75% of them singletons. Specified treatment: preoperative locoregional IRX-2 cytokine immunotherapy. This specimen was lymph node tissue, taken after IRX-2 immunotherapy. The receptors stem from a human donor with breast cancer.

The rearrangement uses TRBV5-1 and TRBJ2-1; 12 nucleotides align to TRBD2. The CDR3 length is 15 residues. The germline CDR1 and CDR2 sequences are SGHRS and YFSETQ. With V trimmed by 3 bases and J by 5 bases, 3 bases remained unmatched. In nucleotides, the CDR3 is TGCGCCAGCAGCTCTAGCGGGAGGGACGACAATGAGCAGTTCTTC. Encoded protein: CASSSSGRDDNEQFF.

This clone was detected a few times. The CDR3, as DNA: TGTGCCAGTAGTATAAGAAGTGATACAATGGCTGGCTACACCTTC. Translated, it gives CASSIRSDTMAGYTF. The chain uses TRBV19 and TRBJ1-2; D gene unclear. The CDR3 length is 15 residues. V lost 2 bases and J 7 bases, leaving 17 bases between the germline ends. Looked up from germline, CDR1 is LNHDA and CDR2 is SQIVND (reference sequence).

This clone was detected only once. The gene calls are TRBV7-8 and TRBJ2-2; 7 bases line up with TRBD2. Germline loops: CDR1 SGHVS, CDR2 FQNEAQ. Trimming cost V 2 bases and J 0 bases; bases outside gene matches: 3. This CDR3 has 16 residues. The CDR3 is CASSLRLAANTGELFF. For the CDR3, the DNA is TGTGCCAGCAGCTTACGGCTAGCGGCGAACACCGGGGAGCTGTTTTTT.

The J gene is TRBJ2-7, the V gene TRBV15; 7 bases agree with TRBD2. This CDR3 is 16 amino acids long. The germline V gene has CDR1 LNHNV and CDR2 YYDKDF (reference sequence). J lost 0 bases, V lost 0 bases, and 5 bases had no gene match. The DNA for the CDR3 is TGTGCCACCAGCAGAGATACTCAGCGGGGCTCCTACGAGCAGTACTTC. This codes for CATSRDTQRGSYEQYF.

Turning to this clone: Mismatch with germline at one junction end may stem from a read error. V gene TRBV4-1 combines with J gene TRBJ1-3, with 11 bases that match TRBD1. Germline CDR1 reads MGHRA; CDR2 reads YSYEKL. The CDR3 spans 15 residues. Here the CDR3 DNA reads TGCGCCAGCAGCCAGGAGGGGACAGGGGGAAATACCATATATTTT. Translated: CASSQEGTGGNTIYF.

This clone was detected a few times. The J gene is TRBJ2-2, the V gene TRBV11-3, with 9 bases fitting TRBD2. CDR1 SGHNT and CDR2 YENEEA come from the germline V gene. The CDR3 has 17 amino acids. V lost 5 bases to trimming and J lost 0 bases; unmatched junction nucleotides: 7. The CDR3 DNA follows: TGTGCCAGCAGCACCAGGCGACTAGCGGCGAACACCGGGGAGCTGTTTTTT. As protein: CASSTRRLAANTGELFF. The complete variable domain, with remaining parts taken from reference TRBV11-3 and TRBJ2-2, reads EAGVVQSPRYKIIEKKQPVAFWCNPISGHNTLYWYLQNLGQGPELLIRYENEEAVDDSQLPKDRFSAERLKGVDSTLKIQPAELGDSAVYLCASSTRRLAANTGELFFGEGSRLTVL.

The chain employs TRBV28 and TRBJ2-7; 9 bases map to TRBD1. The CDR3 is 15 amino acids. Germline V gives CDR1 MDHEN, CDR2 SYDVKM. V was clipped by 4 bases and J by 5 bases; unmatched bases: 9. The DNA for the CDR3 is TGTGCCAGCAGTTATTATCGGGACAGGGACAACGAGCAGTACTTC. Amino acid sequence: CASSYYRDRDNEQYF.

The chain uses TRBV14 and TRBJ2-2, with a weak D call TRBD1 (5 bases). The CDR3 runs 16 residues. Between the trimmed V and J ends, which lost 6 bases and 2 bases, there was a span of 16 bases. Germline assignment: CDR1 SGHDN and CDR2 FVKESK. CDR3 sequence (DNA): TGTGCCAGCAGTCCACCTGACAGCCCTAACACCGGGGAGCTGTTTTTT. This gives the protein CASSPPDSPNTGELFF.

The chain joins TRBV5-1 to TRBJ1-2, with 10 nucleotides matching TRBD1. Germline trimming cut 4 bases from V and 4 bases from J; bases unmatched to any gene: 4. Germline CDR1 reads SGHRS; CDR2 reads YFSETQ. The CDR3 covers 14 residues. CDR3 sequence reads: CASSTTGGSYGYTF. CDR3 coding DNA: TGCGCCAGCAGCACGACAGGGGGCAGCTATGGCTACACCTTC.

The chain uses TRBV6-7 and TRBJ1-5; D uncertain. Being an ORF, TRBV6-7 has a function that is uncertain. Trimming removed 5 bases from V and 1 base from J, with 9 bases in between. CDR3 length: 14 residues. The CDR3 sequence is CASSEYRSNQPQHF. The CDR3 coding sequence is TGTGCCAGCAGTGAGTACAGAAGCAATCAGCCCCAGCATTTT.

This chain connects TRBV18 to TRBJ1-2, with D tentatively TRBD1 (5 bases). The CDR3 runs to 14 residues. Trimming took 6 bases from V and 3 from J, leaving 14 bases between them. Germline loops: CDR1 KGHSH, CDR2 LQKENI. The CDR3 sequence is CASSTTGLDYGYTF. The CDR3 DNA sequence: TGTGCCAGCTCGACCACGGGGCTAGACTATGGCTACACCTTC. Full variable domain (outside the CDR3, taken from reference TRBV18 and TRBJ1-2): NAGVMQNPRHLVRRRGQEARLRCSPMKGHSHVYWYRQLPEEGLKFMVYLQKENIIDESGMPKERFSAEFPKEGPSILRIQQVVRGDSAAYFCASSTTGLDYGYTFGSGTRLTVV.

This clone showed up just a few times. V gene TRBV11-3 combines with J gene TRBJ1-5; D may be TRBD1 (5 bases). Trimming pared 2 bases from V and 8 bases from J, leaving 16 bases between. Germline values: CDR1 SGHNT, CDR2 YENEEA. The CDR3 length is 15 residues. The CDR3 spells CASSLPLTGTKPQHF. The CDR3 DNA follows: TGTGCCAGCAGCTTACCCCTCACAGGTACCAAGCCCCAGCATTTT.

The rearrangement links TRBV28 to TRBJ1-4; D may be TRBD1 (5 bases). Trimming removed 2 bases at V and 5 bases at J, with 15 bases between. Germline V gene data show CDR1 as MDHEN and CDR2 as SYDVKM. The CDR3 covers 16 residues. Written as DNA, the CDR3 is TGTGCCAGCAGTTTAAGTGTTCGGGGCTTAAATGAAAAACTGTTTTTT. Translating it yields CASSLSVRGLNEKLFF. The full variable domain, in which reference TRBV28 and TRBJ1-4 provide the parts outside the CDR3, is DVKVTQSSRYLVKRTGEKVFLECVQDMDHENMFWYRQDPGLGLRLIYFSYDVKMKEKGDIPEGYSVSREKKERFSLILESASTNQTSMYLCASSLSVRGLNEKLFFGSGTQLSVL.

This sequence joins TRBV19 and TRBJ2-3, with TRBD2 as a possible D gene (5 bases). Germline lookup yields CDR1 LNHDA and CDR2 SQIVND (reference sequence). Trimming took 9 bases from V and 0 from J, leaving 16 bases between them. The length of the CDR3 is 15 residues. Written as DNA, the CDR3 is TGTGCCAGCTCCGAGGGAACAGTTAGCACAGATACGCAGTATTTT. It yields the protein CASSEGTVSTDTQYF.

The chain is built from TRBV11-3 and TRBJ2-6, with a possible D match to TRBD2 (5 bases). This CDR3 comprises 15 residues. The germline V and J ends were trimmed by 3 bases and 0 bases, with 6 bases remaining between them. Germline CDR1 and CDR2: SGHNT and YENEEA. The CDR3 sequence is CASSFRGSGANVLTF. DNA for the CDR3: TGTGCCAGCAGCTTCCGGGGCTCTGGGGCCAACGTCCTGACTTTC.

Notes on this clone: One base lacks a clear read or is ambiguous, giving the residue X. This chain uses TRBV11-3 with TRBJ1-4; TRBD1 agrees at 7 bases. Trimming cost V 5 bases and J 6 bases; bases outside gene matches: 6. The CDR3 totals 14 residues. In germline, CDR1 is SGHNT, CDR2 YENEEA. In DNA, the CDR3 is TGTGCCAGCAGCCCCGACAGGGTMGATGAAAAACTGTTTTTT. Encoded protein: CASSPDRXDEKLFF. The complete CDR3 protein is CASSPDRVDEKLFF.

V and J are TRBV30 and TRBJ2-2, with 9 bases that match TRBD2. This CDR3 has 16 amino acids. In germline, CDR1 is GTSNPN, CDR2 SVGIG (reference sequence). V shed 4 bases and J 5 bases; nucleotides not matched to a gene: 11. The CDR3 spells CAWTPLAGKKTGELFF. CDR3 in DNA: TGTGCCTGGACCCCCCTAGCGGGGAAGAAAACCGGGGAGCTGTTTTTT.

CDR3 sequence reads: CSVLIGDRGIGGELFF. CDR3 in DNA: TGCAGCGTCCTTATTGGGGACAGGGGAATCGGCGGGGAGCTGTTTTTT. The rearrangement joins TRBV29-1 to TRBJ2-2, with 10 bases matching TRBD1. This CDR3 contains 16 residues. Germline V gene data show CDR1 as SQVTM and CDR2 as ANQGSEA. J was trimmed by 7 bases and V by 6 bases; bases with no gene match: 14.

The genes are TRBV28 and TRBJ2-6, with 7 bases matching TRBD1. The CDR3 sequence is 16 residues long. Trimming took 6 bases from V and 0 from J; bases not matched to a gene: 5. Germline CDR1 reads MDHEN; CDR2 reads SYDVKM. The CDR3 DNA is TGTGCCAGCAGCGAGACAGGGAACTCTGGGGCCAACGTCCTGACTTTC. Encoded protein: CASSETGNSGANVLTF. The complete variable domain, with remaining parts taken from reference TRBV28 and TRBJ2-6, reads DVKVTQSSRYLVKRTGEKVFLECVQDMDHENMFWYRQDPGLGLRLIYFSYDVKMKEKGDIPEGYSVSREKKERFSLILESASTNQTSMYLCASSETGNSGANVLTFGAGSRLTVL.

The chain couples TRBV11-3 to TRBJ1-2; 11 nucleotides agree with TRBD1. Germline V gene data show CDR1 as SGHNT and CDR2 as YENEEA. The CDR3 is made up of 15 amino acids. The V and J ends lost 3 bases and 7 bases, in that order; junction bases with no gene match: 7. The CDR3 loop reads CASSLFGQGARGYTF. Written as DNA, the CDR3 is TGTGCCAGCAGCTTGTTCGGACAGGGGGCCCGTGGCTACACCTTC. Full variable domain (remainder filled in from reference TRBV11-3 and TRBJ1-2): EAGVVQSPRYKIIEKKQPVAFWCNPISGHNTLYWYLQNLGQGPELLIRYENEEAVDDSQLPKDRFSAERLKGVDSTLKIQPAELGDSAVYLCASSLFGQGARGYTFGSGTRLTVV.

This rearrangement joins TRBV11-3 to TRBJ1-1; D is uncertain. V was cut by 5 bases and J by 1 base, with 11 bases left in between. The CDR3 loop spans 14 amino acids. Germline V lookup: CDR1 SGHNT, CDR2 YENEEA. CDR3 region: CASSVRVWNTEAFF. For the CDR3, the DNA is TGTGCCAGCAGCGTGCGGGTTTGGAACACTGAAGCTTTCTTT.

The rearrangement joins TRBV11-3 to TRBJ1-3; TRBD1 is a possible D gene (6 bases). Trimming took 2 bases from V and 3 from J, leaving 11 bases between them. The CDR3 has 15 amino acids. Germline V gene data show CDR1 as SGHNT and CDR2 as YENEEA. CDR3 residues: CASSLRGGIGNTIYF. The CDR3 nucleotides read TGTGCCAGCAGCTTAAGGGGGGGAATTGGAAACACCATATATTTT.

The V and J genes are TRBV19 and TRBJ1-3; no definite D call. CDR3 length: 15 residues. The V gene's germline CDR1 is LNHDA and CDR2 SQIVND (reference sequence). V gave up 5 bases and J gave up 0 bases, with 11 bases separating them. CDR3 amino acids: CASSGRPLSGNTIYF. DNA of the CDR3: TGTGCCAGTAGTGGGAGGCCCCTCTCTGGAAACACCATATATTTT.

A single count supports this clone. The chain carries TRBV22-1 and TRBJ2-6; TRBD2 is taken as the D call from the table, unchecked against the DNA. TRBV22-1 is listed as a pseudogene. There are 15 residues in the CDR3. The CDR3 is CASSMEFSGANVLTF. The CDR3, as DNA: TGTGCCAGCAGTATGGAGTTCTCTGGGGCCAACGTCCTGACTTTC.

A note on this clone: Other DNA sequences of this sample code for an identical CDR3. The V call is TRBV6-8, the J call TRBJ2-7; 8 bases are shared with TRBD2. The CDR3 contains 15 residues. V lost 0 bases, J lost 3 bases, and 4 bases stayed unmatched. In germline, CDR1 is MNHGY, CDR2 SAAAGT. In DNA form, the CDR3 reads TGTGCCAGCAGTTACTCGGCGGGAGGCAGCTACGAGCAGTACTTC. It is translated as CASSYSAGGSYEQYF.

The chain employs TRBV28 and TRBJ1-4, with 8 bases identical to TRBD1. CDR1 is MDHEN and CDR2 is SYDVKM in the germline V gene. This CDR3 has 14 amino acids. The V and J ends lost 5 bases and 6 bases, in that order; junction bases with no gene match: 5. CDR3 sequence reads: CASSRDRGDEKLFF. The DNA for the CDR3 is TGTGCCAGCAGTCGTGACAGGGGCGATGAAAAACTGTTTTTT. Full variable domain (missing parts from reference TRBV28 and TRBJ1-4): DVKVTQSSRYLVKRTGEKVFLECVQDMDHENMFWYRQDPGLGLRLIYFSYDVKMKEKGDIPEGYSVSREKKERFSLILESASTNQTSMYLCASSRDRGDEKLFFGSGTQLSVL.

The chain couples TRBV10-3 to TRBJ2-3, with no clear D. V lost 0 bases, J lost 3 bases, and 10 bases lay in between. Germline V CDR1 and CDR2: ENHRY, SYGVKD. The CDR3 consists of 15 residues. CDR3 protein: CAISESPGGTDTQYF. DNA of the CDR3: TGTGCCATCAGTGAGTCACCGGGTGGTACAGATACGCAGTATTTT.

This clone was seen a single time. The chain uses TRBV6-8 and TRBJ2-2; D may correspond to TRBD1 or TRBD2 (5 bases each). The CDR3 is 16 residues long. Germline loops: CDR1 MNHGY, CDR2 SAAAGT. V gave up 2 bases and J gave up 6 bases, with 16 bases separating them. In nucleotides, the CDR3 is TGTGCCAGCAGTTACCCGGGACCGTACACTCCCGGGGAGCTGTTTTTT. This sequence encodes CASSYPGPYTPGELFF.

This chain joins TRBV6-8 and TRBJ1-2, with 9 bases aligning to TRBD1. The V gene end was trimmed by 5 bases and the J gene end by 2 bases; junction bases not matched to a gene: 6. From germline, CDR1 is MNHGY and CDR2 SAAAGT. The CDR3 contains 15 residues. This chain's CDR3 is CASSDGQGRNYGYTF. The CDR3 DNA reads TGTGCCAGCAGTGATGGACAGGGGCGCAACTATGGCTACACCTTC.

V usage is TRBV29-1 and J usage is TRBJ2-7; 12 bases line up with TRBD1. The CDR3 runs 17 residues. From germline, CDR1 is SQVTM and CDR2 ANQGSEA. CDR3 amino acids: CASSLNLPGQGAGEQYF. The CDR3 DNA reads TGCGCCAGCAGCCTCAACCTCCCGGGACAGGGGGCGGGGGAGCAGTACTTC.